This entry lists 14 T cell receptor beta chains sequenced from one sample in a study of graft-versus-host responses after intestinal transplantation. Their antigens are not known. TCRdb keeps only in-frame clones here, not all; method: immunoSEQ multiplex PCR. The table includes some 86,000 clones, less than 90% detected once. This material consisted of unstimulated CD4+ T cells sorted from spleen or lymph node cells, taken before transplant. The receptors derive from a human donor who was the organ donor for an intestinal transplant.

V and J are TRBV30 and TRBJ2-1, with D tentatively TRBD2 (7 bases). V was pared by 4 bases and J by 2 bases, with 12 bases between. From germline, CDR1 is GTSNPN and CDR2 SVGIG (reference sequence). This CDR3 spans 14 amino acids. The CDR3, as DNA: TGTGCCTGGACGGGGGGCGGAACCTACAATGAGCAGTTCTTC. It yields the protein CAWTGGGTYNEQFF. Variable domain in full (rest from reference TRBV30 and TRBJ2-1): SQTIHQWPATLVQPVGSPLSLECTVEGTSNPNLYWYRQAAGRGLQLLFYSVGIGQISSEVPQNLSASRPQDRQFILSSKKLLLSDSGFYLCAWTGGGTYNEQFFGPGTRLTVL.

This chain joins TRBV6-1 and TRBJ2-1, with TRBD1 matching 9 bases. The trim removed 6 bases at V and 5 bases at J, leaving 8 bases unmatched. Germline-derived CDR1 and CDR2 are MNHNS and SASEGT. This CDR3 is 15 amino acids long. Written as DNA, the CDR3 is TGTGCCAGCAGCCCGTGGGGACAGGGCCACAATGAGCAGTTCTTC. This gives the protein CASSPWGQGHNEQFF.

The rearrangement joins TRBV7-9 to TRBJ1-6; no reliable D call. CDR1 is SEHNR and CDR2 is FQNEAQ in the germline V gene (reference sequence). The V end lost 1 base, the J end lost 11 bases, and 6 bases lay between the germline ends. The CDR3 runs 12 residues. CDR3 sequence (DNA): TGTGCCAGCAGCTTAGAGGGAGCACCCCTCCACTTT. Protein product: CASSLEGAPLHF.

The chain is built from TRBV6-5 and TRBJ1-5; 7 positions match TRBD1. Germline values: CDR1 MNHEY, CDR2 SVGAGI. The length of the CDR3 is 14 residues. V trimming: 6 bases; J trimming: 6 bases; junction bases outside the gene matches: 8. CDR3 loop: CASSPTGIRQPQHF. DNA of the CDR3: TGTGCCAGCAGCCCGACAGGGATTCGTCAGCCCCAGCATTTT.

About this clone: One junction end disagrees with the germline gene, perhaps due to a read error. The CDR3 loop reads CASSLNTDLMPLF. CDR3 coding DNA: TGTGCCAGCAGCTTAAATACAGATCTTATGCCACTCTTT. This chain joins TRBV7-3 and TRBJ1-1; D not certain. The CDR3 has 13 amino acids. In germline, CDR1 is SGHTA, CDR2 FQGTGA.

The chain joins TRBV15 to TRBJ1-2; a possible D gene is TRBD1 (6 bases). The V end lost 2 bases, the J end lost 4 bases, and 11 bases lay between the germline ends. The germline CDR1 and CDR2 sequences are LNHNV and YYDKDF (reference sequence). The CDR3 is made up of 14 amino acids. CDR3 amino acids: CATSRTGTSYGYTF. CDR3 sequence (DNA): TGTGCCACCAGCAGAACCGGGACATCCTATGGCTACACCTTC.

The chain recombines TRBV18 with TRBJ2-7; D is perhaps TRBD1 (5 bases). Germline assignment: CDR1 KGHSH and CDR2 LQKENI. Trimming took off 6 bases at V and 4 bases at J, with 13 bases between the two ends. The CDR3 spans 13 residues. In nucleotides, the CDR3 is TGTGCCAGCTCTGGGGCCCCTTTGTACGAGCAGTACTTC. Translation: CASSGAPLYEQYF.

The genes are TRBV13 and TRBJ1-3; 7 bases agree with TRBD1. Germline loops: CDR1 PRHDT, CDR2 FYEKMQ (reference sequence). The CDR3 extends over 14 amino acids. The V gene end was trimmed by 4 bases and the J gene end by 7 bases; junction bases not matched to a gene: 7. CDR3 protein: CASSYRGSRNTIYF. As DNA, the CDR3 is TGTGCCAGCAGCTACAGGGGTTCCCGTAACACCATATATTTT.

This clone has a handful of counts. The germline gene is not matched at one end of the junction; a read error may be the cause. This chain links TRBV5-1 with TRBJ1-2; D gene ambiguous. CDR1 and CDR2 from the germline V gene are SGHRS and YFSETQ. The CDR3 is 14 amino acids. The CDR3 DNA sequence: TGTGCCAGCAGCTTGGTCAGGCCTAACTATGGCTACACCTTC. It encodes CASSLVRPNYGYTF.

The chain is built from TRBV4-1 and TRBJ2-2, with D possibly matching TRBD1 (5 bases). CDR1 is MGHRA, CDR2 YSYEKL, per germline. Trimming removed 0 bases from V and 0 bases from J, with 5 bases in between. This CDR3 spans 15 amino acids. CDR3: CASSQEDTNTGELFF. The CDR3 region has the DNA TGCGCCAGCAGCCAAGAGGACACGAACACCGGGGAGCTGTTTTTT.

This chain connects TRBV5-8 to TRBJ1-5; D not certain. The V end lost 4 bases, the J end lost 7 bases, and 21 bases lay between the germline ends. The CDR3 has 16 amino acids. CDR1 SGHTS and CDR2 YDEGEE come from the germline V gene. CDR3 in DNA: TGTGCCAGCAGCCTCCTGAGTGGCAGGCCCTGGCAGCCCCAGCATTTT. Its translation is CASSLLSGRPWQPQHF. Full variable domain (remainder filled in from reference TRBV5-8 and TRBJ1-5): EAGVTQSPTHLIKTRGQQATLRCSPISGHTSVYWYQQALGLGLQFLLWYDEGEERNRGNFPPRFSGRQFPNYSSELNVNALELEDSALYLCASSLLSGRPWQPQHFGDGTRLSIL.

The J gene is TRBJ1-3, the V gene TRBV15; 7 nucleotides line up with TRBD1. This CDR3 has 15 amino acids. The trim removed 5 bases at V and 3 bases at J, leaving 7 bases unmatched. Germline V CDR1 and CDR2: LNHNV, YYDKDF (reference sequence). The CDR3 spells CATSEGGAFGNTIYF. The CDR3 region has the DNA TGTGCCACCAGCGAAGGGGGCGCTTTTGGAAACACCATATATTTT.

J is TRBJ1-4 and V is TRBV30; D might be TRBD1 (5 bases). The CDR3 is 13 residues long. V gave up 0 bases and J gave up 8 bases, with 10 bases separating them. From germline, CDR1 is GTSNPN and CDR2 SVGIG (reference sequence). CDR3 loop: CAWSVPRGEKLFF. As DNA, the CDR3 is TGTGCCTGGAGTGTACCCCGGGGGGAAAAACTGTTTTTT. The whole variable domain, remainder taken from reference TRBV30 and TRBJ1-4, is SQTIHQWPATLVQPVGSPLSLECTVEGTSNPNLYWYRQAAGRGLQLLFYSVGIGQISSEVPQNLSASRPQDRQFILSSKKLLLSDSGFYLCAWSVPRGEKLFFGSGTQLSVL.

The gene calls are TRBV29-1 and TRBJ1-2; D unclear. The germline V gene has CDR1 SQVTM and CDR2 ANQGSEA. The length of the CDR3 is 10 residues. V was pared by 2 bases and J by 6 bases, with 4 bases between. In DNA, the CDR3 is TGCAGCGTTGAAACAGATGGCTACACCTTC. Protein sequence: CSVETDGYTF.